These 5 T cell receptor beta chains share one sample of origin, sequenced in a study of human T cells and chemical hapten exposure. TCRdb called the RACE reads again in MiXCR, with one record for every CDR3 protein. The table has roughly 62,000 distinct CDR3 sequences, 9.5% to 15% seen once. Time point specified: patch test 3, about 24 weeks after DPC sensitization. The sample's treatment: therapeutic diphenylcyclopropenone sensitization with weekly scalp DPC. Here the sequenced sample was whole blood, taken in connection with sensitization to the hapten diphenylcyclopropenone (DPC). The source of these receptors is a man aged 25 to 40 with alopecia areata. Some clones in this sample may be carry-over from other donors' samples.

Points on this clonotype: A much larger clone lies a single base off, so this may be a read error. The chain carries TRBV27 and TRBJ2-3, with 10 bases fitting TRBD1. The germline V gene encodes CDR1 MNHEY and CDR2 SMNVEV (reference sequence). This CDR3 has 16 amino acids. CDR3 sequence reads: CACSFPPGQGTDTQYF. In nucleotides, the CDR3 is TGTGCCTGCAGTTTTCCCCCGGGACAGGGGACAGATACGCAGTATTTT.

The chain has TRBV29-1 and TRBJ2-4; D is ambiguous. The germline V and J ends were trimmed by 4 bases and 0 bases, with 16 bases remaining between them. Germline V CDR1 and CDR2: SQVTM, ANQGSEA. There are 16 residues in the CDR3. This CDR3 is CSVVPLSSIAKNIQYF. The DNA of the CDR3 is TGCAGCGTTGTTCCCCTGTCCTCCATAGCCAAAAACATTCAGTACTTC.

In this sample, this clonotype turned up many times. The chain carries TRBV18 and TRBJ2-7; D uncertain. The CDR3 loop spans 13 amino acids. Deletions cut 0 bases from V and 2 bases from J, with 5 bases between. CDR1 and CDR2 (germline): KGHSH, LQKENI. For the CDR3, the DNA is TGTGCCAGCTCACCACCAAGGACCTACGAGCAGTACTTC. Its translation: CASSPPRTYEQYF. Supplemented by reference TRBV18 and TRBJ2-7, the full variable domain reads NAGVMQNPRHLVRRRGQEARLRCSPMKGHSHVYWYRQLPEEGLKFMVYLQKENIIDESGMPKERFSAEFPKEGPSILRIQQVVRGDSAAYFCASSPPRTYEQYFGPGTRLTVT.

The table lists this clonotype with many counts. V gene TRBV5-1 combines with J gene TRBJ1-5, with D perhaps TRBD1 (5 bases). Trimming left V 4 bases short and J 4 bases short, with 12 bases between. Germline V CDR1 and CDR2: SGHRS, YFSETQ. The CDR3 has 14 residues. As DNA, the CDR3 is TGCGCCAGCAGCCTAGGGGACGGTAATCAGCCCCAGCATTTT. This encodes CASSLGDGNQPQHF.

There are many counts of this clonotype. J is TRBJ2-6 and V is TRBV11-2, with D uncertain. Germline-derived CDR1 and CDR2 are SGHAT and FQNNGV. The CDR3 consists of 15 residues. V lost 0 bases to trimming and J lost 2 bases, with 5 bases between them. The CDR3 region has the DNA TGTGCCAGCAGCTTAGAACCCCCTGGGGCCAACGTCCTGACTTTC. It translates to CASSLEPPGANVLTF.